Included here is one T cell receptor (beta chain) sequence, with context. TCRdb reprocessed the 5' RACE reads via MiXCR and lists one record per CDR3 protein. The sample consists of some 550,000 distinct CDR3 sequences, roughly 21% of them appearing once. The entry originates in a study of T cells after yellow fever vaccination. The material was PBMCs, obtained 15 days after the yellow fever booster vaccination. This TCR came from a man in his thirties or forties who received the YFV17D yellow fever vaccine.

The CDR3, as DNA: TGTGCCAGCAGCCTAACGGTCGGGACAGGGCCAGAGACCCAGTACTTC. Translated, it gives CASSLTVGTGPETQYF. The V call is TRBV7-8, the J call TRBJ2-5; 9 nucleotides line up with TRBD1. The ends lost 5 bases at V and 4 bases at J; junction bases unmatched: 11. The CDR3 contains 16 residues. Germline V CDR1 and CDR2: SGHVS, FQNEAQ.